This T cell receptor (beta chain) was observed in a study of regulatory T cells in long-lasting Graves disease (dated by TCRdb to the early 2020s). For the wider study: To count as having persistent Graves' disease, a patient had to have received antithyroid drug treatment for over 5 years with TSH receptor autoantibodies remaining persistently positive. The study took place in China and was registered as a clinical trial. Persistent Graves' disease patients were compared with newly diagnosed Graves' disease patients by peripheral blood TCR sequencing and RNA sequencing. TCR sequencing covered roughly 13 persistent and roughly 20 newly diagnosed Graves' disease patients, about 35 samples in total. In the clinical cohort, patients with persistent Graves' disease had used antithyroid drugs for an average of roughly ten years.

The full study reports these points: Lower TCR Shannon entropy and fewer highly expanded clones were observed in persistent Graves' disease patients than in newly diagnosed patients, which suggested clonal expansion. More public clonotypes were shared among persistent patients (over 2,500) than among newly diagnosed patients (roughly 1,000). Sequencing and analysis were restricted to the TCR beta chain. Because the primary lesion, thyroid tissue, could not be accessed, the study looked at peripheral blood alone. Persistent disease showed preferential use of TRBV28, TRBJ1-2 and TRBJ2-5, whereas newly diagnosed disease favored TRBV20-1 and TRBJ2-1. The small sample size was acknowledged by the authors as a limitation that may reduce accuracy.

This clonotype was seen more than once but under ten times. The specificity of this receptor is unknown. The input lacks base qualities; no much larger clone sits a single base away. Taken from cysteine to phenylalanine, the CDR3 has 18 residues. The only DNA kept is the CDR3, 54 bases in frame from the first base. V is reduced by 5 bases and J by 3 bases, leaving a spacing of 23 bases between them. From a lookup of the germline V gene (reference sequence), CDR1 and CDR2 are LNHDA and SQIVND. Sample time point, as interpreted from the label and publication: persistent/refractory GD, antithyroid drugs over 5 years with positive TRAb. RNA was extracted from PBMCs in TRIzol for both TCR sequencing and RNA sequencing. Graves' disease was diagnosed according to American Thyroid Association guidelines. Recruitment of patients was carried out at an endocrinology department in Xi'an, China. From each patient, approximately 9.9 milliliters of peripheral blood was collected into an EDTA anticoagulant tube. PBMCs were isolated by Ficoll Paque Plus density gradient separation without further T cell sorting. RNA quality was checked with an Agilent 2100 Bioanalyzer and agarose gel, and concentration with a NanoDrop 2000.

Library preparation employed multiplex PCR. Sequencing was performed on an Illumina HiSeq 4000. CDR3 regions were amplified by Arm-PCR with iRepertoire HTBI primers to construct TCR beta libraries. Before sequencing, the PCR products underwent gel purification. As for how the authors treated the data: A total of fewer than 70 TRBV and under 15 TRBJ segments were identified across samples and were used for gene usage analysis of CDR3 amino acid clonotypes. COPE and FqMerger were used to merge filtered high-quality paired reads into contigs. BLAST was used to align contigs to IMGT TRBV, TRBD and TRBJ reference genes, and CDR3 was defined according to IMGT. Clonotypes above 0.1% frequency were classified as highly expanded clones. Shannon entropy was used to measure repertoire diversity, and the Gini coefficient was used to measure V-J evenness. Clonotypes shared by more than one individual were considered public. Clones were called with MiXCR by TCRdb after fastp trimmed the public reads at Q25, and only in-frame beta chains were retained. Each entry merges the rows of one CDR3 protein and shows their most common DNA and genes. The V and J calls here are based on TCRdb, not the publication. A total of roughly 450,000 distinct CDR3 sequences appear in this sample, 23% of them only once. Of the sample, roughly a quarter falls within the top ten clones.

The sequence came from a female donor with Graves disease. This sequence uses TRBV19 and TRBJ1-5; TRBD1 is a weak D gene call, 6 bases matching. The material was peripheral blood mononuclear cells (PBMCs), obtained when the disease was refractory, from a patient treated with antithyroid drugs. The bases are TGTGCCAGTAGTCCCCGACCACAGGGAAGTGGGGTCAATCAGCCCCAGCATTTT. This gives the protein CASSPRPQGSGVNQPQHF. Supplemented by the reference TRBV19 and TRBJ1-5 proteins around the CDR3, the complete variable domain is DGGITQSPKYLFRKEGQNVTLSCEQNLNHDAMYWYRQDPGQGLRLIYYSQIVNDFQKGDIAEGYSVSREKKESFPLTVTSAQKNPTAFYLCASSPRPQGSGVNQPQHFGDGTRLSIL.